This TCR beta chain was sequenced for a study of CD8 T cells in ankylosing spondylitis. Study-level results: The study identified a TCR beta motif of 7 or 8 highly homologous variants that appeared characteristic of ankylosing spondylitis blood.

Each CDR3 protein gets one entry after TCRdb re-called the 5' RACE reads with MiXCR. The sample yields around 430,000 distinct CDR3 sequences, roughly 15% seen once. This clonotype showed up many times. The antigen remains undetermined. Trimming left V 7 bases short and J 2 bases short, with 18 bases between. The CDR3 spans 16 residues. This chain connects TRBV12-3 or TRBV12-4 to TRBJ1-5; D is perhaps TRBD1 (5 bases). The sample comprised blood, either unsorted or a sorted T cell fraction (not recorded which). The TCR comes from a male donor with ankylosing spondylitis. CDR3 sequence reads: CASTGGITGGNQPQHF. CDR3 bases: TGTGCCAGCACTGGGGGGATTACAGGCGGCAATCAGCCCCAGCATTTT.